This T cell receptor beta chain was identified in a study of cytomegalovirus exposure and HLA in healthy donors. CDR3 length: 12 amino acids. The V gene lost 6 bases and the J gene lost 4 bases, with 9 bases spanning the gap. Germline values: CDR1 MNHEY, CDR2 SMNVEV (reference sequence). It was with 60 Vbeta and 13 Jbeta primers that the PCR ran. TCRdb's copy holds only in-frame clones and misses some; the assay was immunoSEQ multiplex PCR. The sample gives 150,000 or so clones, roughly 80% of which show up once; around 3.1% is in the top ten. Sequencing was done on a sample of PBMCs. The TCR was taken from a male donor in good health and CMV-seronegative. V usage is TRBV27 and J usage is TRBJ1-2; D unresolved. The CDR3 coding sequence is TGTGCCAGCAGGGCATCCTCCTATGGCTACACCTTC. Residues: CASRASSYGYTF.